One and the same sample provided the 28 T cell receptor beta chains below, sequenced in a study of blood T cells in healthy people across ages. A J-beta primer mix and a sample-barcoded 5' primer were used in a second PCR of about 7 to 12 cycles. TCRdb passed the 5' RACE reads through MiXCR, listing each CDR3 protein once. The repertoire holds more than 1,000,000 distinct CDR3 sequences, with approximately 25% as singletons. This sample was also put to use in a study of T cells of mothers and their children.

Specimen: blood. The receptors here all came from a girl aged 2 to 10 in good health.

This clonotype has a handful of counts. The chain joins TRBV4-1 to TRBJ2-1, with 7 bases aligning to TRBD1. The V and J ends lost 4 bases and 7 bases, in that order; junction bases with no gene match: 10. The CDR3 is made up of 15 amino acids. Germline CDR1 reads MGHRA; CDR2 reads YSYEKL. The CDR3, as DNA: TGCGCCAGCAGCCCTGACAGGGTTTTTACAAATGAGCAGTTCTTC. It yields the protein CASSPDRVFTNEQFF.

The chain uses TRBV28 and TRBJ2-6, with TRBD1 matching 7 bases. In germline, CDR1 is MDHEN, CDR2 SYDVKM. The length of the CDR3 is 16 residues. The V gene end was trimmed by 8 bases and the J gene end by 0 bases; junction bases not matched to a gene: 7. The CDR3 sequence is CASGRQGVSGANVLTF. The DNA of the CDR3 is TGTGCCAGCGGGCGACAGGGAGTCTCTGGGGCCAACGTCCTGACTTTC.

V and J are TRBV7-9 and TRBJ2-5; D is possibly TRBD2 (6 bases). The CDR3 sequence is 14 residues long. Germline V lookup: CDR1 SEHNR, CDR2 FQNEAQ (reference sequence). Trimming stripped 6 bases from V and 1 base from J, with 12 bases between. The CDR3, as DNA: TGTGCCAGCAGTATAGCGGTGACCCAAGAGACCCAGTACTTC. Residues: CASSIAVTQETQYF.

The V gene is TRBV29-1, the J gene TRBJ2-5; 12 bases line up with TRBD2. J was trimmed by 5 bases and V by 8 bases; bases with no gene match: 6. The CDR3 runs 13 residues. CDR1 is SQVTM, CDR2 ANQGSEA, per germline. The CDR3 nucleotides are TGCAGCCTCTCCACTAGCGGGGGGGAGACCCAGTACTTC. Its translation: CSLSTSGGETQYF.

The chain combines TRBV11-2 with TRBJ1-4; D is undetermined. The CDR3 sequence is 14 residues long. Trimming left V 4 bases short and J 0 bases short, with 6 bases between. From germline, CDR1 is SGHAT and CDR2 FQNNGV. CDR3 region: CASSSQATNEKLFF. DNA for the CDR3: TGTGCCAGCAGCTCCCAAGCAACTAATGAAAAACTGTTTTTT.

The table lists this clonotype with a few counts. This rearrangement joins TRBV4-3 to TRBJ1-4, with D possibly being TRBD1 (6 bases). This CDR3 has 16 residues. Per germline, CDR1 LGHNA and CDR2 YSLEER. V was trimmed by 0 bases and J by 8 bases, leaving 16 bases between them. In DNA, the CDR3 is TGCGCCAGCAGCCAAGATCGAGGGGCAGGGGAGGAAAAACTGTTTTTT. This codes for CASSQDRGAGEEKLFF.

This clonotype was detected a few times. This rearrangement joins TRBV7-2 to TRBJ2-2, with a tentative D call TRBD2 (5 bases). This CDR3 contains 12 residues. Trimming removed 8 bases from V and 5 bases from J, with 9 bases in between. CDR1 and CDR2 (germline): SGHTA, FQGNSA. The CDR3 nucleotides are TGTGCCAGCGATGGACTTACCGGGGAGCTGTTTTTT. Its translation is CASDGLTGELFF.

The chain links TRBV29-1 to TRBJ1-1; D call uncertain. Trimming removed 3 bases at V and 0 bases at J, with 11 bases between. This CDR3 has 14 residues. The germline V gene has CDR1 SQVTM and CDR2 ANQGSEA. CDR3 DNA: TGCAGCGTTGAGGAACCTCTAATGAACACTGAAGCTTTCTTT. Protein: CSVEEPLMNTEAFF.

V is TRBV29-1 and J is TRBJ1-2; TRBD1 agrees at 7 bases. Looked up from germline, CDR1 is SQVTM and CDR2 is ANQGSEA. Germline trimming cut 3 bases from V and 5 bases from J; bases unmatched to any gene: 18. The length of the CDR3 is 17 residues. CDR3 in DNA: TGCAGCGTTGACCCTCAGAGACAGGGAAGTTTATCGTATGGCTACACCTTC. It codes for CSVDPQRQGSLSYGYTF.

This chain links TRBV7-3 with TRBJ2-1; weak D call: TRBD1 (6 bases). The CDR3 length is 13 residues. The germline V gene encodes CDR1 SGHTA and CDR2 FQGTGA. V gave up 4 bases and J gave up 9 bases, with 13 bases separating them. This CDR3 is CASSSSQGGEQFF. The CDR3 DNA reads TGTGCCAGCAGCTCATCACAGGGTGGTGAGCAGTTCTTC.

The rearrangement links TRBV2 to TRBJ2-5; TRBD2 matches at 8 bases. There are 17 residues in the CDR3. From germline, CDR1 is SNHLY and CDR2 FYNNEI. The V gene end was trimmed by 3 bases and the J gene end by 5 bases; junction bases not matched to a gene: 14. This CDR3 is CASSDLSGGAPGETQYF. CDR3 coding DNA: TGTGCCAGCAGTGATCTCAGCGGGGGCGCACCGGGGGAGACCCAGTACTTC.

In its sample, this clonotype was seen a few times. The chain links TRBV6-1 to TRBJ1-5; 9 nucleotides align to TRBD1. The CDR3 has 16 amino acids. Germline values: CDR1 MNHNS, CDR2 SASEGT. Trimming took 6 bases from V and 1 from J; bases not matched to a gene: 7. CDR3 residues: CASRETGGASNQPQHF. CDR3 DNA sequence: TGTGCCAGCAGGGAAACAGGGGGCGCGAGCAATCAGCCCCAGCATTTT.

About this clonotype itself: The conserved closing phenylalanine or tryptophan is absent in this CDR3, likely reflecting a read error. V gene TRBV5-5 combines with J gene TRBJ2-5; D is uncertain. CDR3 size: 13 residues. Germline V CDR1 and CDR2: SGHKS, YYEKEE (reference sequence). The V and J ends lost 2 bases and 1 base respectively, with 6 bases between them. The CDR3 DNA reads TGTGCCAGCAGCTTCGCTTCCCAAGAGACCCAGTACCTC. Translating gives CASSFASQETQYL.

The sample holds a few counts of this clonotype. The chain couples TRBV4-3 to TRBJ1-2, with 10 bases lining up with TRBD1. V gave up 3 bases and J gave up 7 bases; unmatched junction bases: 8. CDR1 and CDR2 (germline): LGHNA, YSLEER. CDR3 length equals 15 residues. The CDR3 DNA is TGCGCCAGCAGCCATTTGACAGGGGGCGCGGGTGGCTACACCTTC. Protein product: CASSHLTGGAGGYTF.

The V and J genes are TRBV24-1 and TRBJ2-7, with D possibly TRBD1 on 6 matching bases. V lost 5 bases and J lost 7, with 20 bases in between. The CDR3 loop spans 15 amino acids. Germline V gives CDR1 KGHDR, CDR2 SFDVKD. Written as DNA, the CDR3 is TGTGCCACCAGTGCCTCGACAGGTGGGGATTTTGAGCAGTACTTC. This encodes CATSASTGGDFEQYF.

This clonotype was seen a few times. The V call is TRBV20-1, the J call TRBJ2-7, with D tentatively TRBD2 (5 bases). The germline gives CDR1 DFQATT, CDR2 SNEGSKA (reference sequence). CDR3 length: 12 amino acids. V was pared by 6 bases and J by 4 bases, with 13 bases between. Written as DNA, the CDR3 is TGCAGTGCCCCGGGGATAGGGTACGAGCAGTACTTC. This sequence encodes CSAPGIGYEQYF.

There are a few counts of this clonotype. In nucleotides, the CDR3 is TGCGCCAGCAGCTCATTCCGGACTAGCGGGAGTTTGACAGATACGCAGTATTTT. Protein product: CASSSFRTSGSLTDTQYF. The chain carries TRBV5-1 and TRBJ2-3; 13 bases map to TRBD2. Germline trimming cut 3 bases from V and 3 bases from J; bases unmatched to any gene: 10. The CDR3 covers 18 residues. Per the germline V gene, CDR1 is SGHRS and CDR2 is YFSETQ.

This clonotype was recorded a few times. The CDR3 region is CASSPRTTPYEQYF. The CDR3 coding sequence is TGTGCCAGCAGCCCCCGGACTACCCCCTACGAGCAGTACTTC. This chain joins TRBV9 and TRBJ2-5; a weak D match, TRBD2 (6 bases). The last part of the DNA fits TRBJ2-7 better; the J call may be wrong. Looked up from germline, CDR1 is SGDLS and CDR2 is YYNGEE. CDR3 length equals 14 residues.

This clonotype was observed a handful of times. The CDR3 coding sequence is TGTGCCAGCAGTTACTCGGGACAAGGTACCGGGGAGCTGTTTTTT. Translating it yields CASSYSGQGTGELFF. The rearrangement uses TRBV6-6 and TRBJ2-2, with a weak D call TRBD1 (6 bases). Trimming shortened V by 0 bases and J by 5 bases, and 10 bases separated the two germline ends. The CDR3 contains 15 residues. Germline loops: CDR1 MNHNY, CDR2 SVGAGI (reference sequence).

Notes on this clonotype: The missing conserved phenylalanine or tryptophan at the end of this CDR3 makes a read error likely. V gene TRBV5-6 combines with J gene TRBJ2-5; tentative D call: TRBD2 (5 bases). The V gene lost 5 bases and the J gene lost 9 bases, with 11 bases spanning the gap. This CDR3 is 11 amino acids long. Germline V CDR1 and CDR2: SGHDT, YYEEEE. The DNA for the CDR3 is TGTGCCAGCAGTAACGTCGGGGCCCAGTACCTC. Its protein product is CASSNVGAQYL.

The chain carries TRBV6-5 and TRBJ1-2, with TRBD1 matching over 10 bases. Trimming at V came to 6 bases and at J to 4 bases, leaving 8 bases not matched to a gene. The CDR3 contains 15 residues. Germline values: CDR1 MNHEY, CDR2 SVGAGI. CDR3 protein: CASSYRDRGLYGYTF. The CDR3 DNA reads as TGTGCCAGCAGCTACCGGGACAGGGGACTCTATGGCTACACCTTC.

This chain links TRBV14 with TRBJ2-2, with TRBD2 identical over 8 bases. Germline V gene lookup returns CDR1 SGHDN and CDR2 FVKESK. The CDR3 contains 15 residues. After removal of 4 bases from V and 6 bases from J, the junction contained 7 bases not matched to a gene. The CDR3 nucleotides are TGTGCCAGCAGCCCCCTCCCAGCGGGAGCCGGGGAGCTGTTTTTT. Amino acid sequence: CASSPLPAGAGELFF.

This clonotype came up a few times. This chain connects TRBV29-1 to TRBJ2-7; D perhaps matches TRBD1 (6 bases). V was shortened by 6 bases and J by 2 bases, with 14 bases between the two germline ends. Germline V CDR1 and CDR2: SQVTM, ANQGSEA. CDR3 length: 13 residues. The DNA for the CDR3 is TGCAGCGTATCACAGGGTTCCACCTACGAGCAGTACTTC. As protein: CSVSQGSTYEQYF.

This clonotype has more than one count but fewer than ten. The chain is built from TRBV29-1 and TRBJ2-7; D call uncertain. The CDR3 contains 14 residues. The V end was cut by 4 bases, the J end by 4 bases, with 17 bases between. Germline V gene lookup returns CDR1 SQVTM and CDR2 ANQGSEA. The CDR3 region is CSVGESSPTYEQYF. The CDR3, as DNA: TGCAGCGTTGGAGAGTCCTCTCCTACTTACGAGCAGTACTTC.

This chain uses TRBV6-5 with TRBJ2-2; unclear D gene. This CDR3 spans 15 amino acids. V was clipped by 2 bases and J by 4 bases, with 11 bases between them. In germline, CDR1 is MNHEY, CDR2 SVGAGI. CDR3 protein: CASSYDVPSTGELFF. CDR3 DNA sequence: TGTGCCAGCAGTTACGACGTACCGTCCACCGGGGAGCTGTTTTTT.

This clonotype has a handful of counts. This rearrangement joins TRBV9 to TRBJ1-3; D remains unclear. The germline V gene has CDR1 SGDLS and CDR2 YYNGEE. Trimming took off 3 bases at V and 4 bases at J, with 14 bases between the two ends. The CDR3 sequence is 15 residues long. DNA of the CDR3: TGTGCCAGCAGCGCCGATGAATTGCTGGGAAACACCATATATTTT. This codes for CASSADELLGNTIYF.

The chain is built from TRBV6-6 and TRBJ1-1; D is unresolved. V was clipped by 10 bases and J by 6 bases, with 15 bases between them. Germline values: CDR1 MNHNY, CDR2 SVGAGI (reference sequence). This CDR3 has 12 residues. The CDR3 here is CATRPFSAEAFF. The CDR3 DNA reads TGTGCCACCCGACCGTTTAGCGCTGAAGCTTTCTTT.

This clonotype was seen more than once but under ten times. V usage is TRBV12-3 or TRBV12-4 and J usage is TRBJ1-2; a possible D gene is TRBD1 (5 bases). The CDR3 length is 14 residues. V lost 10 bases, J lost 5 bases, and 20 bases lay in between. Written as DNA, the CDR3 is TGTGCCATTTCAATAGGGCAGGGACGTTATGGCTACACCTTC. Its translation: CAISIGQGRYGYTF.